This T cell receptor (beta chain) was sequenced in a study of blood T cell repertoires in COVID-19. Study at large: Some COVID-19 samples were acute and others convalescent; all came from the United States, Italy and Spain.

Study processing details: Amplification with reference gene primers provided the estimates of nucleated cell counts. Assay: immunoSEQ multiplex PCR; the TCRdb copy retains only in-frame clones and omits some. V and J calls and clone size follow that table, whereas D and trimming were derived from the DNA. The sample shows about 120,000 clones, roughly 69% of them seen only once. This CDR3 region has 12 residues. V was trimmed by 8 bases and J by 5 bases, leaving 12 bases between them. Germline lookup yields CDR1 SGHTA and CDR2 FQGNSA. This clone was recorded at least ten times. The receptor's source is a woman between 65 and 79 years old with acute or convalescent COVID-19. The specimen sequenced was peripheral blood. The chain is built from TRBV7-2 and TRBJ2-5; TRBD2 might be the D (6 bases). The CDR3 loop reads CASGGTRETQYF. The DNA of the CDR3 is TGTGCCAGCGGGGGGACCCGGGAGACCCAGTACTTC.